The source of this TCR beta chain is a study of blood T cell repertoires in COVID-19. Study in general: Acute-phase and convalescent COVID-19 samples originated in the United States, Italy and Spain. The cDNA or gDNA used as material had been derived from T cells, B-cell-depleted T cells, or PBMCs.

The V and J ends lost 6 bases and 5 bases respectively, with 17 bases between them. The CDR3 is 15 residues long. The V gene's germline CDR1 is MNHEY and CDR2 SVGAGI. Source study methods: Estimation of nucleated cell counts was performed using reference gene primer amplification. Profiling relied on immunoSEQ multiplex PCR, and the TCRdb table lists in-frame clones only, not all of them. V and J calls and clone size are copied from that table; D and trimming were computed from the DNA. The repertoire consists of about 120,000 clones, with 80% to 85% occurring once and the leading ten covering approximately 3.9%.

The specimen was peripheral blood. This sequence joins TRBV6-5 and TRBJ1-3; D is unclear. This TCR derives from a woman in her forties or fifties with acute or convalescent COVID-19. CDR3 nucleotides: TGTGCCAGCAGATATCAATCGGGAGGGAGAAACACCATATATTTT. This gives the protein CASRYQSGGRNTIYF.